The 10 T cell receptor beta chains given below trace back to one sample, sequenced in a study of CD8 T cells in ankylosing spondylitis. Study-wide results and caveats: Blood of patients with ankylosing spondylitis appeared to be characterized by a TCR beta motif of several highly homologous variants.

TCRdb processed the 5' RACE reads anew with MiXCR; each CDR3 protein has one entry. This sample carries approximately 540,000 distinct CDR3 sequences, over 9.5% of them seen once, and the ten largest clones take under 7.5%. Their target antigens are unknown. Sequencing used blood, either unsorted or a sorted T cell fraction (not recorded which). Receptors originate from a male donor with ankylosing spondylitis.

The chain is built from TRBV6-1 and TRBJ2-3, with 15 bases matching TRBD2. The V gene end was trimmed by 5 bases and the J gene end by 5 bases; junction bases not matched to a gene: 8. Germline V gives CDR1 MNHNS, CDR2 SASEGT. This CDR3 is built from 17 residues. The CDR3 spells CASSLTWGLAGGDTQYF. Written as DNA, the CDR3 is TGTGCCAGCAGTCTGACTTGGGGACTAGCGGGAGGAGATACGCAGTATTTT.

This clonotype was seen many times. The chain recombines TRBV5-1 with TRBJ2-5, with TRBD1 matching 10 bases. Gene TRBJ2-3 matches the end of the DNA better, so the J call may be wrong. The length of the CDR3 is 13 residues. Germline lookup yields CDR1 SGHRS and CDR2 YFSETQ. The CDR3 here is CASSFGTGETQYF. CDR3 nucleotides: TGCGCCAGCAGCTTCGGGACAGGGGAAACGCAGTATTTT.

This clonotype appeared a few times. The V and J genes are TRBV2 and TRBJ2-1; 10 nucleotides match TRBD2. CDR1 SNHLY and CDR2 FYNNEI come from the germline V gene. With V trimmed by 7 bases and J by 8 bases, 5 bases remained unmatched. There are 13 residues in the CDR3. As DNA, the CDR3 is TGTGCCAGCACGCTAGCGGGAGTCTATGAGCAGTTCTTC. Its translation: CASTLAGVYEQFF.

This clonotype came up a few times. The junction shows a germline mismatch at one end, possibly a read error. The genes are TRBV7-8 and TRBJ1-5; unclear D gene. The CDR3 has 12 residues. Germline V gene sequence: CDR1 SGHVS, CDR2 FQNEAQ. The CDR3 region has the DNA TGTGCCAGCAGCATAGCCAATCAGCCCCAGCATTTT. As protein: CASSIANQPQHF.

This clonotype came up many times. This chain links TRBV10-3 with TRBJ2-7, with 9 positions matching TRBD2. The germline CDR1 and CDR2 sequences are ENHRY and SYGVKD. This CDR3 is built from 14 residues. The V segment lost 1 base and the J segment 4 bases; nucleotides outside the gene matches: 2. The CDR3 here is CAISEYSGGYEQYV. The CDR3 DNA follows: TGTGCCATCAGTGAGTATAGCGGGGGATACGAGCAGTACGTC.

In its sample, this clonotype was seen a few times. This chain connects TRBV3-1 to TRBJ1-2; 11 bases match TRBD1. Germline-derived CDR1 and CDR2 are LGHDT and YNNKEL (reference sequence). V shed 3 bases and J 5 bases; nucleotides not matched to a gene: 5. The CDR3 has 15 residues. This chain's CDR3 is CASSHLRDRGYGYTF. The CDR3 nucleotides read TGTGCCAGCAGCCACCTCCGGGACAGGGGGTATGGCTACACCTTC.

This clonotype turned up a few times. The rearrangement links TRBV2 to TRBJ2-2; D uncertain. The ends were cut back, 5 bases at V and 1 base at J, with 8 bases in the middle. The CDR3 covers 14 residues. Germline CDR1 reads SNHLY; CDR2 reads FYNNEI. The DNA of the CDR3 is TGTGCCAGCAGTTGGACGGAGAACACCGGGGAGCTGTTTTTT. Translation: CASSWTENTGELFF.

This clonotype was counted a few times. The chain combines TRBV5-1 with TRBJ2-1; 13 bases match TRBD2. Trimming removed 0 bases from V and 1 base from J; junction bases left unmatched: 10. The CDR3 loop spans 20 amino acids. Germline-derived CDR1 and CDR2 are SGHRS and YFSETQ. In nucleotides, the CDR3 is TGCGCCAGCAGCTTGGCCATGGGGACTAGCGGGATTAGTTCCTACAATGAGCAGTTCTTC. Amino acid sequence: CASSLAMGTSGISSYNEQFF.

This clonotype was counted once. The chain has TRBV5-4 and TRBJ2-3, with TRBD2 matching over 8 bases. The CDR3 is made up of 16 amino acids. V dropped 5 bases and J dropped 6; count of bases not matched to a gene: 14. Germline assignment: CDR1 SGHNT and CDR2 YYREEE (reference sequence). CDR3 coding DNA: TGTGCCAGCAGGGCTAGCGGGCCGCTTTTGAGCGATACGCAGTATTTT. This sequence encodes CASRASGPLLSDTQYF.

Comment on this clonotype: A much larger clone lies one base from this, so it may be a read error. This rearrangement joins TRBV5-6 to TRBJ1-1; D may be TRBD1 (6 bases). Germline V gene data show CDR1 as SGHDT and CDR2 as YYEEEE. This CDR3 has 14 residues. The CDR3 region has the DNA TGTGCCAGCAGCCCAAGGGGGGGGGTGCCTGAAGCTATCTTT. Its translation is CASSPRGGVPEAIF.